In its sample, the clone carrying this TCR beta chain was seen many times. Its specificity is not known. CDR3 length equals 14 residues. CDR1 and CDR2 from the germline V gene are KGHDR and SFDVKD. The V end was cut by 5 bases, the J end by 7 bases, with 13 bases between. This sample stems from a study of neurological immune-mediated disorders. Study-wide findings and caveats: No CDR3 amino acid sequences recurred among expanded clones across subjects, suggesting private repertoires in all groups.

The cDNA was synthesized by means of template-switch 5'RACE, which was carried out with 10-nucleotide random UMIs. MiXCR, applied by TCRdb to the 5' RACE reads, yields one record per CDR3 protein. The sample has 71,000 or so distinct CDR3 sequences; approximately 14% are singletons. Time point noted: longitudinal time-point 1 (baseline). Source material was 2 million unsorted PBMCs, stored at -80 °C in RNAlater. Sample: PBMCs. This receptor was taken from a female donor with HTLV-1-associated myelopathy (HAM/TSP). The chain links TRBV24-1 to TRBJ2-2, with D unclear. DNA for the CDR3: TGTGCCACCAGTGCCCTGGGATACCTCGGGGAGCTGTTTTTT. This gives the protein CATSALGYLGELFF.